This passage covers 16 T cell receptor beta chains from one sample sequenced in a study of T cell changes during pregnancy in multiple sclerosis. TCRdb's copy holds only in-frame clones and misses some; the assay was immunoSEQ multiplex PCR. This table holds 68,000 or so clones, 92% found once. The source was peripheral blood, collected in the second trimester of pregnancy. The receptors derive from a female donor in good health, enrolled as a control in a pregnancy study.

This clone was seen a single time. This chain uses TRBV11-1 with TRBJ2-6; 9 nucleotides agree with TRBD1. The CDR3 consists of 17 residues. Germline trimming cut 3 bases from V and 0 bases from J; bases unmatched to any gene: 3. From germline, CDR1 is SGHAT and CDR2 FQDESV (reference sequence). In nucleotides, the CDR3 is TGTGCCAGCAGCTTTGGACAGGGGACCTCTGGGGCCAACGTCCTGACTTTC. Protein product: CASSFGQGTSGANVLTF. Supplemented by reference TRBV11-1 and TRBJ2-6, the full variable domain reads EAEVAQSPRYKITEKSQAVAFWCDPISGHATLYWYRQILGQGPELLVQFQDESVVDDSQLPKDRFSAERLKGVDSTLKIQPAELGDSAMYLCASSFGQGTSGANVLTFGAGSRLTVL.

CDR3 bases: TGTGCCAGCCGGCAGGACATTGCCTACGAGCAGTACTTC. Amino acids: CASRQDIAYEQYF. This chain uses TRBV2 with TRBJ2-7; TRBD1 might be the D (5 bases). The V gene's germline CDR1 is SNHLY and CDR2 FYNNEI. The ends were cut back, 8 bases at V and 2 bases at J, with 13 bases in the middle. This CDR3 contains 13 residues.

The chain couples TRBV7-9 to TRBJ2-5; 12 nucleotides agree with TRBD1. Germline V lookup: CDR1 SEHNR, CDR2 FQNEAQ (reference sequence). V lost 6 bases and J lost 3; bases outside the gene matches: 5. The CDR3 has 15 residues. CDR3 nucleotides: TGTGCCAGCAGTCCGGGACAGGGGGCTGAAGAGACCCAGTACTTC. It yields the protein CASSPGQGAEETQYF.

The chain uses TRBV7-6 and TRBJ2-2; no clear D. The CDR3 sequence is 14 residues long. Germline V lookup: CDR1 SGHVS, CDR2 FNYEAQ. Trimming removed 5 bases from V and 5 bases from J, with 12 bases in between. CDR3 sequence (DNA): TGTGCCAGCAGCCCCCCCACTATGACCGGGGAGCTGTTTTTT. It is translated as CASSPPTMTGELFF.

The chain carries TRBV7-2 and TRBJ2-4, with 7 bases matching TRBD2. Trimming took 6 bases from V and 1 from J; bases not matched to a gene: 3. Germline V CDR1 and CDR2: SGHTA, FQGNSA. The CDR3 totals 14 residues. This CDR3 is CASRAGGAKNIQYF. The CDR3 DNA sequence: TGTGCCAGCAGGGCCGGGGGGGCCAAAAACATTCAGTACTTC.

In its sample, this clone was seen once. The V call is TRBV6-4, the J call TRBJ2-7; 8 nucleotides line up with TRBD1. V shed 8 bases, J shed 2 bases, and the junction held 8 bases outside the gene matches. Germline CDR1 and CDR2: MRHNA and SNTAGT. CDR3 size: 14 residues. The chain's CDR3 is CASLEGQVPYEQYF. CDR3 DNA sequence: TGTGCCAGCTTGGAGGGACAGGTTCCCTACGAGCAGTACTTC.

The CDR3 is CASSPPQQPQHF. The CDR3 bases are TGTGCCAGCTCACCACCGCAGCAGCCCCAGCATTTT. The chain couples TRBV18 to TRBJ1-5; D is unclear. CDR3 length equals 12 residues. Germline V gene sequence: CDR1 KGHSH, CDR2 LQKENI. V was pared by 0 bases and J by 7 bases, with 4 bases between.

This chain joins TRBV5-6 and TRBJ2-2; D is possibly TRBD2 (5 bases). Between the trimmed V and J ends, which lost 4 bases and 5 bases, there was a span of 12 bases. Germline values: CDR1 SGHDT, CDR2 YYEEEE. The CDR3 runs to 14 residues. CDR3 DNA sequence: TGTGCCAGCAGCCCATTAGGCGGGACCGGGGAGCTGTTTTTT. Protein sequence: CASSPLGGTGELFF.

The CDR3: CASRWELATTDTQYF. CDR3 nucleotide sequence: TGTGCCAGCCGCTGGGAACTAGCGACCACAGATACGCAGTATTTT. The chain recombines TRBV18 with TRBJ2-3; 7 bases agree with TRBD2. V gave up 8 bases and J gave up 2 bases; unmatched junction bases: 10. The CDR3 loop spans 15 amino acids. Germline V gene sequence: CDR1 KGHSH, CDR2 LQKENI.

The V and J genes are TRBV2 and TRBJ2-1, with no clear D. Trimming removed 7 bases at V and 0 bases at J, with 7 bases between. The CDR3 is 13 residues long. From germline, CDR1 is SNHLY and CDR2 FYNNEI. The CDR3 protein is CASTSFSYNEQFF. The CDR3 DNA reads TGTGCCAGCACGTCGTTCTCCTACAATGAGCAGTTCTTC. The entire variable domain, with the rest obtained from reference TRBV2 and TRBJ2-1, is as follows: EPEVTQTPSHQVTQMGQEVILRCVPISNHLYFYWYRQILGQKVEFLVSFYNNEISEKSEIFDDQFSVERPDGSNFTLKIRSTKLEDSAMYFCASTSFSYNEQFFGPGTRLTVL.

This chain joins TRBV30 and TRBJ1-2, with D possibly TRBD1 on 6 matching bases. Trimming pared 1 base from V and 7 bases from J, leaving 7 bases between. Germline CDR1 reads GTSNPN; CDR2 reads SVGIG (reference sequence). The CDR3 loop spans 11 amino acids. This CDR3 is CAWSAGAGYTF. The CDR3 coding sequence is TGTGCCTGGAGTGCAGGGGCTGGCTACACCTTC. The entire variable domain, with the rest obtained from reference TRBV30 and TRBJ1-2, is as follows: SQTIHQWPATLVQPVGSPLSLECTVEGTSNPNLYWYRQAAGRGLQLLFYSVGIGQISSEVPQNLSASRPQDRQFILSSKKLLLSDSGFYLCAWSAGAGYTFGSGTRLTVV.

This clone was seen just once. This chain joins TRBV7-2 and TRBJ2-1, with D unresolved. Looked up from germline, CDR1 is SGHTA and CDR2 is FQGNSA. V dropped 1 base and J dropped 3 bases, with 4 bases sitting between them. The CDR3 loop spans 13 amino acids. CDR3 amino acids: CASSLDSYNEQFF. The CDR3 DNA reads as TGTGCCAGCAGCTTAGATAGCTACAATGAGCAGTTCTTC.

The chain joins TRBV5-1 to TRBJ2-5; maybe TRBD2 (6 bases). The V gene lost 7 bases and the J gene lost 4 bases, with 11 bases spanning the gap. Per the germline V gene, CDR1 is SGHRS and CDR2 is YFSETQ. The CDR3 contains 12 residues. The CDR3 sequence is CASSTRGETQYF. The CDR3 DNA sequence: TGCGCCAGCTCGACTAGGGGAGAGACCCAGTACTTC.

J is TRBJ1-2 and V is TRBV5-1; D may be TRBD1 (6 bases). This CDR3 comprises 14 residues. Trimming shortened V by 1 base and J by 2 bases, and 9 bases separated the two germline ends. CDR1 SGHRS and CDR2 YFSETQ come from the germline V gene. CDR3 protein: CASSLWDTNYGYTF. CDR3 DNA sequence: TGCGCCAGCAGCTTGTGGGACACCAACTATGGCTACACCTTC.

The chain has TRBV5-1 and TRBJ2-1; 11 nucleotides match TRBD2. The trim removed 4 bases at V and 3 bases at J, leaving 6 bases unmatched. Germline assignment: CDR1 SGHRS and CDR2 YFSETQ. The CDR3 length is 16 residues. CDR3 amino acids: CASSPRTSGYYNEQFF. In DNA form, the CDR3 reads TGCGCCAGCAGCCCCCGGACTAGCGGGTACTACAATGAGCAGTTCTTC.

The chain is built from TRBV2 and TRBJ1-1, with 7 bases fitting TRBD1. The V gene end was trimmed by 8 bases and the J gene end by 4 bases; junction bases not matched to a gene: 4. The CDR3 contains 12 residues. From germline, CDR1 is SNHLY and CDR2 FYNNEI. The CDR3 protein is CASLKGATEAFF. CDR3 DNA sequence: TGTGCCAGCCTAAAGGGGGCCACTGAAGCTTTCTTT. Using reference TRBV2 and TRBJ1-1 for the parts outside the CDR3, the full variable domain is EPEVTQTPSHQVTQMGQEVILRCVPISNHLYFYWYRQILGQKVEFLVSFYNNEISEKSEIFDDQFSVERPDGSNFTLKIRSTKLEDSAMYFCASLKGATEAFFGQGTRLTVV.